This T cell receptor (beta chain) was identified in a study of blood T cells in healthy people across ages. In germline, CDR1 is LGHDT, CDR2 YNNKEL (reference sequence). Trimming cost V 1 base and J 8 bases; bases outside gene matches: 7. This CDR3 comprises 15 residues. The use of a sample-barcoded 5' primer and a J-beta primer mix characterized a second PCR of roughly 6 to 11 cycles. One entry per CDR3 protein results from TCRdb running MiXCR on the 5' RACE reads. This table holds 550,000 to 750,000 distinct CDR3 sequences, over 20% found once. The sequence came from a man aged 65-85 years in good health. The sequenced sample was blood. V gene TRBV3-1 combines with J gene TRBJ1-2; 10 nucleotides agree with TRBD1. The CDR3 DNA reads as TGTGCCAGCAGCCAAGCCCCGACAGGGGGCGGCGGCTACACCTTC. This encodes CASSQAPTGGGGYTF. Based on the CDR3 plus reference TRBV3-1 and TRBJ1-2, the full variable domain is DTAVSQTPKYLVTQMGNDKSIKCEQNLGHDTMYWYKQDSKKFLKIMFSYNNKELIINETVPNRFSPKSPDKAHLNLHINSLELGDSAVYFCASSQAPTGGGGYTFGSGTRLTVV.